This record looks at one TCR beta chain sequence and its context. These data are taken from a study of blood T cell repertoires in COVID-19. The table came from immunoSEQ multiplex PCR; TCRdb's copy has only in-frame clones and leaves some out. The sample has more than 300,000 clones; 80% to 85% are singletons. In germline, CDR1 is SGDLS, CDR2 YYNGEE. CDR3 size: 15 residues. J was trimmed by 5 bases and V by 3 bases; bases with no gene match: 9. This chain uses TRBV9 with TRBJ1-1; 8 bases are shared with TRBD1. This sequence was found in a woman aged 50 to 60 who had recovered from COVID-19. Source material: PBMCs or T cells enriched from blood (not recorded which). In DNA form, the CDR3 reads TGTGCCAGCAGCGCCGGACAGGGCAGGTGGACTGAAGCTTTCTTT. Translated, it gives CASSAGQGRWTEAFF.